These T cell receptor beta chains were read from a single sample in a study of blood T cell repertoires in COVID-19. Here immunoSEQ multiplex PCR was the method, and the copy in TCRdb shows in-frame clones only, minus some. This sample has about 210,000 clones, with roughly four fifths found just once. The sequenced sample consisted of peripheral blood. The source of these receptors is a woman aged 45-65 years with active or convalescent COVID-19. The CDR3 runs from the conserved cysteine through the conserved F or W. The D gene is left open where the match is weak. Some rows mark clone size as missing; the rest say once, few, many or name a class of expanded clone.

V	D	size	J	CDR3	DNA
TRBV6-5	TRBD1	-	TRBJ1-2	CAAKTGGIGYTF	TGTGCAGCTAAGACAGGGGGGATAGGCTACACCTTC
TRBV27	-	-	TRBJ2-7	CASRQGGYYEQYF	TGTGCCAGCCGACAGGGAGGCTACTACGAGCAGTACTTC
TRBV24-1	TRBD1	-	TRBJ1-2	CATSEGTGVGYGYTF	TGTGCCACCAGTGAGGGGACAGGGGTAGGTTATGGCTACACCTTC
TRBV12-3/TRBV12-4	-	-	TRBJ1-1	CASSFRGNTEAFF	TGTGCCAGCAGTTTCCGGGGAAACACTGAAGCTTTCTTT
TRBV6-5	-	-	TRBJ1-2	CASRVGRHYGYTF	TGTGCCAGCAGGGTTGGGAGGCACTATGGCTACACCTTC
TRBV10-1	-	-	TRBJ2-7	CASGGGGQYF	TGCGCCAGCGGAGGGGGCGGGCAGTACTTC
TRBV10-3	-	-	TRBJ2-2	CAISAGGGPSGIRELFF	TGTGCCATCAGTGCTGGCGGGGGCCCCTCGGGTATCCGGGAGCTGTTTTTT
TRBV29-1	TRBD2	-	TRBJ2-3	CSVGSPSGGATDTQYF	TGCAGCGTCGGAAGTCCTAGCGGGGGGGCGACAGATACGCAGTATTTT
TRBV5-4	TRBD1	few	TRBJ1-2	CASSQGQGDYGYTF	TGTGCCAGCAGCCAGGGACAGGGGGACTATGGCTACACCTTC
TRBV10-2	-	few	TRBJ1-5	CASSESKQISNQPQHF	TGCGCCAGCAGTGAGTCAAAACAGATTAGCAATCAGCCCCAGCATTTT
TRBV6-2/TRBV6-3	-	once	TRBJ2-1	CASSSVAGTSYNEQFF	TGTGCCAGCAGTTCTGTCGCGGGTACCTCCTACAATGAGCAGTTCTTC
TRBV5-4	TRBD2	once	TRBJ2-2	CASSGTSGTNTGELFF	TGTGCCAGCAGCGGGACTAGCGGGACGAACACCGGGGAGCTGTTTTTT
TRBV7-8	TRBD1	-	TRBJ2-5	CASSQTGKETQYF	TGTGCCAGCAGCCAGACAGGGAAAGAGACCCAGTACTTC
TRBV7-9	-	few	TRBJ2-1	CASSLMTGYNEQFF	TGTGCCAGCAGCTTAATGACGGGTTACAATGAGCAGTTCTTC
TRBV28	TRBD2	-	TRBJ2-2	CASSPPGLAARTGELFF	TGTGCCAGCAGTCCCCCGGGCCTAGCGGCCCGGACCGGGGAGCTGTTTTTT
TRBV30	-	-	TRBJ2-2	CAWRFAGELFF	TGTGCCTGGAGGTTCGCCGGGGAGCTGTTTTTT
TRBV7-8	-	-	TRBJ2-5	CASSLGTGQTRETQYF	TGTGCCAGCAGCTTAGGAACAGGACAGACCCGCGAGACCCAGTACTTC
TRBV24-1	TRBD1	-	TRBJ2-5	CATMDRKETQYF	TGTGCCACCATGGACAGGAAAGAGACCCAGTACTTC
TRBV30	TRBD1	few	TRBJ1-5	CAWSRTGVNQPQHF	TGTGCCTGGAGTCGGACAGGGGTCAATCAGCCCCAGCATTTT
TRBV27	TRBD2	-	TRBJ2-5	CASSGSGGLTQYF	TGTGCCAGCAGTGGCAGCGGGGGGCTGACCCAGTACTTC
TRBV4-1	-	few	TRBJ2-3	CASSQELRADTQYF	TGCGCCAGCAGCCAAGAACTTCGAGCAGATACGCAGTATTTT
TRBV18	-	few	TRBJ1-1	CASSPLGGNTEAFF	TGTGCCAGCTCACCACTGGGAGGTAACACTGAAGCTTTCTTT
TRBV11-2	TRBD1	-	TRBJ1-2	CASSGTGDYGYTF	TGTGCCAGCAGCGGGACAGGGGACTATGGCTACACCTTC
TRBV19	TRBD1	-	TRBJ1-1	CASSIAGQGNTEAFF	TGTGCCAGTAGTATAGCGGGACAGGGGAACACTGAAGCTTTCTTT
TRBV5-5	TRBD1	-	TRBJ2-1	CASSLVTGGWNEQFF	TGTGCCAGCAGCTTGGTGACAGGGGGCTGGAATGAGCAGTTCTTC
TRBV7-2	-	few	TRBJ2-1	CASSLGPRSNNEQFF	TGTGCCAGCAGCTTAGGTCCGCGAAGTAACAATGAGCAGTTCTTC
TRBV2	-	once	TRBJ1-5	CATRGSNQPQHF	TGTGCCACCCGAGGTTCCAATCAGCCCCAGCATTTT
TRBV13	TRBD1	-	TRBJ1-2	CASSLRGRGGYTF	TGTGCCAGCAGCCTCAGGGGGCGGGGTGGCTACACCTTC
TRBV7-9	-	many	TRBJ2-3	CASSFAGAGQYF	TGTGCCAGCAGCTTTGCGGGGGCCGGGCAGTATTTT
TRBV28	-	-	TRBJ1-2	CASSVLGELIGYTF	TGTGCCAGCAGTGTTCTAGGGGAACTCATCGGCTACACCTTC
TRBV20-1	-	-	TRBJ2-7	CSAPLRGEQYF	TGCAGTGCCCCTCTCCGGGGCGAGCAGTACTTC
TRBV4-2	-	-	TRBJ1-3	CASSQGASGGNTIYF	TGTGCCAGCAGCCAAGGGGCGTCCGGTGGAAACACCATATATTTT
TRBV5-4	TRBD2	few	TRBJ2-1	CATRTSGYNEQFF	TGTGCCACCCGGACTAGCGGCTACAATGAGCAGTTCTTC
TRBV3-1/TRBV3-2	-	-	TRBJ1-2	CAAKTQGSGGYTF	TGTGCCGCGAAAACTCAGGGGAGCGGTGGCTACACCTTC
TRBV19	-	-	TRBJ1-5	CASSIGGASFTPQHF	TGTGCCAGTAGTATAGGCGGGGCCTCATTTACGCCCCAGCATTTT
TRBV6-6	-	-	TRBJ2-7	CASSQPSYEQYF	TGTGCCAGCAGTCAACCCAGCTACGAGCAGTACTTC
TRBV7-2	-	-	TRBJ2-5	CASSLVGASETQYF	TGTGCCAGCAGCTTAGTGGGGGCGTCCGAGACCCAGTACTTC
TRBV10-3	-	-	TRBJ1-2	CAIAQGYGYTF	TGTGCCATCGCCCAGGGGTATGGCTACACCTTC
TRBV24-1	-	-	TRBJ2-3	CATSDLGENTDTQYF	TGTGCCACCAGTGATTTGGGAGAGAACACAGATACGCAGTATTTT
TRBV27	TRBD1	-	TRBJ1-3	CASSLQGRSGNTIYF	TGTGCCAGCAGCTTACAGGGGCGCTCTGGAAACACCATATATTTT
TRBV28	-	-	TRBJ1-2	CASSRRAIRGYTF	TGTGCCAGCAGTCGACGCGCGATCAGGGGCTACACCTTC
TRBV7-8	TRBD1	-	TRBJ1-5	CASSLVPIRGRGGQPQHF	TGTGCCAGCAGCTTAGTTCCCATTAGGGGGCGAGGGGGTCAGCCCCAGCATTTT
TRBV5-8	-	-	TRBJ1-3	CASSDRDIAGNTIYF	TGTGCCAGCAGCGACCGGGACATAGCGGGAAACACCATATATTTT
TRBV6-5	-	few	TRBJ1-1	CASSYTRGETEAFF	TGTGCCAGCAGTTACACCAGGGGAGAAACTGAAGCTTTCTTT
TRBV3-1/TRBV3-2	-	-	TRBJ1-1	CASSQGGRGTEAFF	TGTGCCAGCAGCCAGGGGGGTCGCGGCACTGAAGCTTTCTTT
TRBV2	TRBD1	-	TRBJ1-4	CASSGQGAFEKLFF	TGTGCCAGCAGTGGGCAGGGGGCTTTCGAAAAACTGTTTTTT
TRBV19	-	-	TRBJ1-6	CASREIRGNSPLHF	TGTGCCAGTAGGGAAATAAGAGGGAATTCACCCCTCCACTTT
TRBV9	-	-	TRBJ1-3	CASSVTGVSGNTIYF	TGTGCCAGCAGCGTTACAGGTGTCTCTGGAAACACCATATATTTT
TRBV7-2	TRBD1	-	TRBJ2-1	CASSRRGTGSGNEQFF	TGTGCCAGCAGCCGCAGGGGGACAGGGAGTGGCAATGAGCAGTTCTTC
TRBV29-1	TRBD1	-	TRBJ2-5	CSVDAQQGVQETQYF	TGCAGCGTTGATGCCCAACAGGGGGTCCAAGAGACCCAGTACTTC
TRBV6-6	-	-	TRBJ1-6	CASRDSGDYNSPLHF	TGTGCCAGCAGAGACTCAGGGGACTATAATTCACCCCTCCACTTT
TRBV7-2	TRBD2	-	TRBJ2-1	CASSFLGLAGDQRFF	TGTGCCAGCAGCTTTTTGGGACTAGCGGGGGACCAACGGTTCTTC
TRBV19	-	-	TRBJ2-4	CASTGPGISNIQYF	TGTGCCAGTACGGGCCCGGGGATAAGTAACATTCAGTACTTC
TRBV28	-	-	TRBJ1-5	CASSTQGSNQPQHF	TGTGCCAGCAGTACTCAGGGAAGCAATCAGCCCCAGCATTTT
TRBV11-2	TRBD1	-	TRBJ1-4	CASSLGQGGEKLFF	TGTGCCAGCAGCTTAGGACAGGGAGGTGAAAAACTGTTTTTT
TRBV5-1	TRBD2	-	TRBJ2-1	CASSFPGTAPGLAKLPFSYNEQFF	TGCGCCAGCAGCTTTCCCGGGACAGCCCCGGGACTAGCTAAACTACCATTCTCCTACAATGAGCAGTTCTTC
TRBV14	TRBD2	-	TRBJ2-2	CASSQGTSGETGELFF	TGTGCCAGCAGCCAAGGGACTAGCGGGGAGACCGGGGAGCTGTTTTTT
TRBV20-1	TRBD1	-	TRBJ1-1	CSAIGQGEAFF	TGCAGTGCTATAGGACAGGGAGAAGCTTTCTTT
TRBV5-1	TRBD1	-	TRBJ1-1	CASSWGLQGAGTEAFF	TGCGCCAGCAGCTGGGGTCTACAGGGGGCAGGAACTGAAGCTTTCTTT